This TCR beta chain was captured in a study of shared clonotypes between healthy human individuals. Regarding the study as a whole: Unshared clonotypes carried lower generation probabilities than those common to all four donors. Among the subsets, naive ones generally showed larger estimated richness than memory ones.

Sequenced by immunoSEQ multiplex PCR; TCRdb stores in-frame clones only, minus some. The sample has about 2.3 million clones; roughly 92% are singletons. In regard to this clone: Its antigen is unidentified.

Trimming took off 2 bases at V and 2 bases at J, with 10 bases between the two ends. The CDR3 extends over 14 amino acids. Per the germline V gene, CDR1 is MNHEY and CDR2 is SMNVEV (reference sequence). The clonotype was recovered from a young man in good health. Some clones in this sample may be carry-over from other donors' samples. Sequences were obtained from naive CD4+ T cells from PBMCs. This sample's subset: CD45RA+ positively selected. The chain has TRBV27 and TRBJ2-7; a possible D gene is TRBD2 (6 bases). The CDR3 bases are TGTGCCAGCAGTTTACGGGGGTTCGCCTACGAGCAGTACTTC. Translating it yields CASSLRGFAYEQYF.